This T cell receptor (beta chain) was captured by sequencing in a study of blood T cell repertoires in COVID-19. Turning to the study itself: COVID-19 samples from acute and convalescent phases originated in the United States, Italy and Spain. T cells, B-cell-depleted T cells, or PBMCs provided the cDNA or gDNA that served as material.

Authors' processing steps: Estimation of nucleated cell counts was performed using reference gene primer amplification. Method: immunoSEQ multiplex PCR; TCRdb's copy keeps in-frame clones and lacks some. V and J calls plus clone size are reproduced from that table; the DNA served to infer D and trimming. The sample lists approximately 290,000 clones, around 82% occurring once. The length of the CDR3 is 16 residues. Germline V lookup: CDR1 SGDLS, CDR2 YYNGEE. V gave up 3 bases and J gave up 9 bases; unmatched junction bases: 9. Seattle cases were enrolled at active infection and followed longitudinally.

This sequence was found in a person between 70 and 80 years old with COVID-19, enrolled during active disease. The sequenced sample consisted of peripheral blood. This sequence joins TRBV9 and TRBJ2-3; 14 positions agree with TRBD2. The CDR3, as DNA: TGTGCCAGCAGCGCGCGGACTAGCGGGGGGCATGTGACGCAGTATTTT. Encoded protein: CASSARTSGGHVTQYF.